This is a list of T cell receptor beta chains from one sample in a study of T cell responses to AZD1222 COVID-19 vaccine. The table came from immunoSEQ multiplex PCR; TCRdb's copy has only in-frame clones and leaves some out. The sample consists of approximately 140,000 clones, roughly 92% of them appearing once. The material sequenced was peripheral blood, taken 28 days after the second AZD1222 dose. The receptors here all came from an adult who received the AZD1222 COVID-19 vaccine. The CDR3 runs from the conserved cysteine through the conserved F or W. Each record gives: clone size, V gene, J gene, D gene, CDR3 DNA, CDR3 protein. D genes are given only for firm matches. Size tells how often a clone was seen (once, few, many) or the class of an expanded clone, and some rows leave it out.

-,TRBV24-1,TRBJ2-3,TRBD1,TGTGCCACCAGTGATTTGCAAGACAGGGGTCCCACAGATACGCAGTATTTT,CATSDLQDRGPTDTQYF
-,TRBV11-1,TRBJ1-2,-,TGTGCCAGCAGCGACTCCGAATTCCTTAACTATGGCTACACCTTC,CASSDSEFLNYGYTF
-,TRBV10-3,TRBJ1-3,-,TGTGCCATCAGTGGGGAGTCTGGAAACACCATATATTTT,CAISGESGNTIYF
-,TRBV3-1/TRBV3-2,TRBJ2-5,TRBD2,TGTGCCAGCAGCCGCGGAGTCCTAGCGGGAGGGCGAGAGACCCAGTACTTC,CASSRGVLAGGRETQYF
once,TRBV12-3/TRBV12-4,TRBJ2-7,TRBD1,TGTGCCAGCAGTTGGGACAGCTCCTACGAGCAGTACTTC,CASSWDSSYEQYF
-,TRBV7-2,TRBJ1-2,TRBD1,TGTGCCAGCAGCCTCCGGACAGGGGTCGGCTACACCTTC,CASSLRTGVGYTF
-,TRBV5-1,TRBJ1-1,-,TGCGCCAGCAGCCAGGTCGGGGCTCGCACTGAAGCTTTCTTT,CASSQVGARTEAFF
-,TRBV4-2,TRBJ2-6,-,TGTGCCAGCAGCCAAGATACCGACTCTGGGGCCAACGTCCTGACTTTC,CASSQDTDSGANVLTF
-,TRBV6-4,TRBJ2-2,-,TGTGCCAGCAGCGGTGACAGAGACGGGGAGCTGTTTTTT,CASSGDRDGELFF
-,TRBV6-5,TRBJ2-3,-,TGTACCAGCAGGACAGTGAACACAGATACGCAGTATTTT,CTSRTVNTDTQYF
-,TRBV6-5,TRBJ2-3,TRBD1,TGTGCCAGCAGCAGGGACAGGGGGGTCCCAGATACGCAGTATTTT,CASSRDRGVPDTQYF
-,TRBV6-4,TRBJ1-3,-,TGTGCCACGGCCCCCCCGAACAGGGCTGGAAACACCATATATTTT,CATAPPNRAGNTIYF
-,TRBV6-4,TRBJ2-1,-,TGTGCCAGCAGTCCTACTGCATCCGGGACTGGGCAGTTCTTC,CASSPTASGTGQFF
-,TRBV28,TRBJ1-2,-,TGTGCCAGCAGCCCACTAGGGCGCCCTAACTATGGCTACACCTTC,CASSPLGRPNYGYTF
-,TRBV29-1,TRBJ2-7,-,TGCAGCGTAACGGCACGGACCTACGAGCAGTACTTC,CSVTARTYEQYF
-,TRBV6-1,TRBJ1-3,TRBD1,TGTGCCAGCAGTAACAGGGGAGGGGGAAACACCATATATTTT,CASSNRGGGNTIYF
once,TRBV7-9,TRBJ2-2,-,TGTGCCAGCAGCCCCCCCAGCGGGTTGGCCGGGGAGCTGTTTTTT,CASSPPSGLAGELFF
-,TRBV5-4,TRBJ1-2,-,TGTGCCAGCAGCAAGATTACAGGTTCTTACTATGGCTACACCTTC,CASSKITGSYYGYTF
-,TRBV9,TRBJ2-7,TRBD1,TGTGCCAGCAGCGTAGCTACAGGGGAAGCCTACGAGCAGTACTTC,CASSVATGEAYEQYF
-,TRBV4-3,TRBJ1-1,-,TGCGCCAGCAGCCAAGATCTTTTGGACACTGAAGCTTTCTTT,CASSQDLLDTEAFF
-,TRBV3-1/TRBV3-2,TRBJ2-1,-,TGTGCCAGCAGCCAAGATCTGGCGGATTCCTACAATGAGCAGTTCTTC,CASSQDLADSYNEQFF
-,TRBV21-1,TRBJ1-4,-,TGTGCCAGCCCCTGCGGGGGTGGGCCAACTAATGAAAAACTGTTTTTT,CASPCGGGPTNEKLFF
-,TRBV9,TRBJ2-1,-,TGTGCCAGCAGCCCCAAGGGGGGCCAGCTTTTTAATGAGCAGTTCTTC,CASSPKGGQLFNEQFF
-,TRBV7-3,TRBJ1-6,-,TGTGCCAGCAGCTTATATAACAATAATTCACCCCTCCACTTT,CASSLYNNNSPLHF
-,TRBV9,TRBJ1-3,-,TGTGCCAGCAGCCCCAGCGGAGCCTCTGGAAACACCATATATTTT,CASSPSGASGNTIYF
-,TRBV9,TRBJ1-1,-,TGTGCCAGCAGCGAGGAGGGGTGGGGAACTGAAGCTTTCTTT,CASSEEGWGTEAFF
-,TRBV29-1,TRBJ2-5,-,TGCAGCGTTGACGGGAGTGAGCAAGAGACCCAGTACTTC,CSVDGSEQETQYF
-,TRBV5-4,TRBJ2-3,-,TGTGCCAGCAGCTTGGGGGGCGCGGGGAGGACAGATACGCAGTATTTT,CASSLGGAGRTDTQYF
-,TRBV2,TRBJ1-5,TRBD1,TGTGCCAGCAGGGACAGGGGGGACAGCAATCAGCCCCAGCATTTT,CASRDRGDSNQPQHF